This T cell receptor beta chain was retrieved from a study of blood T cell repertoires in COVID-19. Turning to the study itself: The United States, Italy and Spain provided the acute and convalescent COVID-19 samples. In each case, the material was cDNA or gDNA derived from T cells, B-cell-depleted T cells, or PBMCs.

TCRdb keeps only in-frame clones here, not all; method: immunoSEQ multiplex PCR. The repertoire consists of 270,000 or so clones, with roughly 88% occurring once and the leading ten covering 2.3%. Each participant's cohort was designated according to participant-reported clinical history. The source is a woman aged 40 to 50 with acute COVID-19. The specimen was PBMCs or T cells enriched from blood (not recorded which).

The CDR3 spells CASSLSTVDYGYTF. The DNA for the CDR3 is TGCGCCAGCAGCCTTTCGACAGTCGACTATGGCTACACCTTC. This sequence joins TRBV5-1 and TRBJ1-2; TRBD1 is a possible D gene (5 bases). V was pared by 4 bases and J by 3 bases, with 13 bases between. Germline V gene sequence: CDR1 SGHRS, CDR2 YFSETQ. The CDR3 has 14 residues.